This T cell receptor beta chain was sequenced for a study of T cell clonality in common variable immunodeficiency. Regarding the study as a whole: Reportedly, TCR beta sequences from common variable immunodeficiency showed fewer deletions and N-nucleotide insertions. The cause of increased CVID clonality remains unclear without subpopulation sequencing. Shared TCRbeta clones were fewer between CVID subjects than controls.

This clone showed up just a few times. The antigen is undetermined. Some clones are missing from TCRdb's copy, which holds only in-frame ones; the method was immunoSEQ multiplex PCR. Listed here are some 40,000 clones without any singletons, the top ten holding 2.5% to 3%. The clonotype comes from a person aged 18 to 75 in good health. The source material was peripheral blood mononuclear cells.

Here the CDR3 reads CASSLVTGDPYGYTF. The sequenced CDR3 bases are TGTGCCAGCAGCTTAGTTACAGGGGATCCCTATGGC. The rearrangement uses TRBV7-9 and TRBJ1-2; 7 positions match TRBD1. The CDR3 is cut off 3 residues early in the read; its end comes from the germline J gene. Germline CDR1 and CDR2: SEHNR and FQNEAQ (reference sequence). J was trimmed by 4 bases and V by 1 base; bases with no gene match: 6. This CDR3 is 15 amino acids long.